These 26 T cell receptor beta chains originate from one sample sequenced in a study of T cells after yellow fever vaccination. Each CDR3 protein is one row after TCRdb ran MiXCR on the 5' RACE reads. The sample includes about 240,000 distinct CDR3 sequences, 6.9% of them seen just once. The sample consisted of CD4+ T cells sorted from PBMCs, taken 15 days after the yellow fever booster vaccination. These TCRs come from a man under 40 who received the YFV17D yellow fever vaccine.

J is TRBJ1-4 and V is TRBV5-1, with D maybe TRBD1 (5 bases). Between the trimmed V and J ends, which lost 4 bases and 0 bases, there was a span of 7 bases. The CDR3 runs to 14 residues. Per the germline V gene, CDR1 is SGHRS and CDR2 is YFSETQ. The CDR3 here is CASSNRTTNEKLFF. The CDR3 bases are TGCGCCAGCAGCAACAGGACAACTAATGAAAAACTGTTTTTT.

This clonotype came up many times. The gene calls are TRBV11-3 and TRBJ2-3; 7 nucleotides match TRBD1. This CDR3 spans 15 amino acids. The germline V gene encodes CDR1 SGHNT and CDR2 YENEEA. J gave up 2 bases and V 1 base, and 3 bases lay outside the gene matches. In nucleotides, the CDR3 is TGTGCCAGCAGCTTAGGGGGACAGCCCACAGATACGCAGTATTTT. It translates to CASSLGGQPTDTQYF.

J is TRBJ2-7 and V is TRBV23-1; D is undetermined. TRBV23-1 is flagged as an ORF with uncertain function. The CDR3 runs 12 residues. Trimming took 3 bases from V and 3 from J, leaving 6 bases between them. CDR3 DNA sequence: TGCGCCAGCAGTCATAGGAGCTACGAGCAGTACTTC. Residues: CASSHRSYEQYF.

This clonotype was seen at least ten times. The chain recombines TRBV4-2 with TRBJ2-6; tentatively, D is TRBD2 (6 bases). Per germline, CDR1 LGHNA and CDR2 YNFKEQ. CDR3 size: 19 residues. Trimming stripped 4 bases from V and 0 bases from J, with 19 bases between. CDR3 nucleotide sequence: TGTGCCAGCAGCCCTTTAACCGGGACTGCACCCTCTGGGGCCAACGTCCTGACTTTC. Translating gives CASSPLTGTAPSGANVLTF.

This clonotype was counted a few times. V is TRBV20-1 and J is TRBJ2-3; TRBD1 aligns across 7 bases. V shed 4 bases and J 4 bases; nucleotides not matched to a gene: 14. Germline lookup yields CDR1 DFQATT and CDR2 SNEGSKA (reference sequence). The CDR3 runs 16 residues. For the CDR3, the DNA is TGCAGTGCTAACGGACGCATCGAGGGGGCAGCAGATACGCAGTATTTT. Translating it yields CSANGRIEGAADTQYF.

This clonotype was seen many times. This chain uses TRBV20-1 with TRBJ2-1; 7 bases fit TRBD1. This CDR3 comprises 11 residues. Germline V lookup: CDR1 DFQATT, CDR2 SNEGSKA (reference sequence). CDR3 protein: CGTGTDNEQFF. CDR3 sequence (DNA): TGCGGGACCGGGACAGACAATGAGCAGTTCTTC.

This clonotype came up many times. CDR3 DNA sequence: TGTGCCAGCTCACCGATGGGTTTCAATGAGCAGTTCTTC. It codes for CASSPMGFNEQFF. The chain recombines TRBV18 with TRBJ2-1; D ambiguous. This CDR3 has 13 residues. CDR1 and CDR2 from the germline V gene are KGHSH and LQKENI. Trimming shortened V by 3 bases and J by 6 bases, and 9 bases separated the two germline ends.

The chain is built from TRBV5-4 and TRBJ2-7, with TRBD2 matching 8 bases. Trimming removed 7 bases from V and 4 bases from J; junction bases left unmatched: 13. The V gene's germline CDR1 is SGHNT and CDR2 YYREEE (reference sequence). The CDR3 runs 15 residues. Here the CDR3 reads CASGLAGSSLYEQYF. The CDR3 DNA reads TGTGCCAGCGGGTTAGCGGGATCATCACTATACGAGCAGTACTTC.

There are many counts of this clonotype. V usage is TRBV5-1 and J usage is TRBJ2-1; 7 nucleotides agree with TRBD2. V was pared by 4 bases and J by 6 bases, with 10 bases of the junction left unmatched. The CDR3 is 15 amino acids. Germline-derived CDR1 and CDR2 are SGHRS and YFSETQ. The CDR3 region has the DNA TGCGCCAGCAGCCCCCTGGGCGCGGGAGCCAATGAGCAGTTCTTC. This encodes CASSPLGAGANEQFF. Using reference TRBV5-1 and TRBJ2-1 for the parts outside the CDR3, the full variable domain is KAGVTQTPRYLIKTRGQQVTLSCSPISGHRSVSWYQQTPGQGLQFLFEYFSETQRNKGNFPGRFSGRQFSNSRSEMNVSTLELGDSALYLCASSPLGAGANEQFFGPGTRLTVL.

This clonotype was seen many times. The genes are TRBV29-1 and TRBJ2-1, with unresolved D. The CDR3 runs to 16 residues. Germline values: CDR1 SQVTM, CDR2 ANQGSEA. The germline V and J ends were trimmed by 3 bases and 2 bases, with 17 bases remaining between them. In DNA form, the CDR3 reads TGCAGCGTTGACTCCCCAGGACGTCCCCCCTACAATGAGCAGTTCTTC. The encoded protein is CSVDSPGRPPYNEQFF.

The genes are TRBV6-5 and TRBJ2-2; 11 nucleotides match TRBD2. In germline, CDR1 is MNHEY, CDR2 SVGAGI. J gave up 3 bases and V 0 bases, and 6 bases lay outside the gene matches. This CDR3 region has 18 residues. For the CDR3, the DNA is TGTGCCAGCAGTTACTCGGGGGGGACTAGCGGATACACCGGGGAGCTGTTTTTT. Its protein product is CASSYSGGTSGYTGELFF.

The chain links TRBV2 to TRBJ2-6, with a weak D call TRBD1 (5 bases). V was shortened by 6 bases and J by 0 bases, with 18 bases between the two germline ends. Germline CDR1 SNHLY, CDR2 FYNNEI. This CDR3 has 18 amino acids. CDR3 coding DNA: TGTGCCAGCAGAACAGGAACCCCGACCTACTCTGGGGCCAACGTCCTGACTTTC. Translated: CASRTGTPTYSGANVLTF.

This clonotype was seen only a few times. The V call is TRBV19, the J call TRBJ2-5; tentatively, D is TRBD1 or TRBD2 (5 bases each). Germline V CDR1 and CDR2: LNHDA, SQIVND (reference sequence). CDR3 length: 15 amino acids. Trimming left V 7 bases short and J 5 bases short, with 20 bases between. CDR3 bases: TGTGCCAGTACCGTAGGGACGGGGCGTAAGGAGACCCAGTACTTC. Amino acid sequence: CASTVGTGRKETQYF.

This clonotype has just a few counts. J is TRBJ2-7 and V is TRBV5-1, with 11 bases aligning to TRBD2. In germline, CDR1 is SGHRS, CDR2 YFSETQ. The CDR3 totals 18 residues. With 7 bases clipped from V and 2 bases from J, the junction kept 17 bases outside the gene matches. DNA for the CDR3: TGCGCCAGCGATAAAGGGGGGACTAGCGGCCGCATACCCTACGAGCAGTACTTC. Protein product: CASDKGGTSGRIPYEQYF. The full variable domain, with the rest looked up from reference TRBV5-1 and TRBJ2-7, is KAGVTQTPRYLIKTRGQQVTLSCSPISGHRSVSWYQQTPGQGLQFLFEYFSETQRNKGNFPGRFSGRQFSNSRSEMNVSTLELGDSALYLCASDKGGTSGRIPYEQYFGPGTRLTVT.

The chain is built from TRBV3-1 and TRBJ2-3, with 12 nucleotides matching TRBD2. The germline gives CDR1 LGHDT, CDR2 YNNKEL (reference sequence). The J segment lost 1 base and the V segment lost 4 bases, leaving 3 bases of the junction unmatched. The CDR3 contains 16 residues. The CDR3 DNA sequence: TGTGCCAGCAGCCCGACTAGCGGGAGTGGCACAGATACGCAGTATTTT. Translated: CASSPTSGSGTDTQYF.

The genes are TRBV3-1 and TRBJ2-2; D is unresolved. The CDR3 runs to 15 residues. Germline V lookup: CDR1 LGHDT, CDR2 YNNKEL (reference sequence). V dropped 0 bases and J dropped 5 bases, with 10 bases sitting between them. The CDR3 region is CASSQDLTATGELFF. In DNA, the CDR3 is TGTGCCAGCAGCCAAGACTTAACGGCAACCGGGGAGCTGTTTTTT.

CDR3: CASSPGVQRGAFF. The CDR3 DNA reads as TGTGCCAGCAGCCCGGGGGTCCAACGTGGGGCTTTCTTT. The rearrangement uses TRBV4-2 and TRBJ1-1, with D perhaps TRBD1 (5 bases). Looked up from germline, CDR1 is LGHNA and CDR2 is YNFKEQ. This CDR3 has 13 amino acids. The V and J ends lost 4 bases and 11 bases respectively, with 17 bases between them.

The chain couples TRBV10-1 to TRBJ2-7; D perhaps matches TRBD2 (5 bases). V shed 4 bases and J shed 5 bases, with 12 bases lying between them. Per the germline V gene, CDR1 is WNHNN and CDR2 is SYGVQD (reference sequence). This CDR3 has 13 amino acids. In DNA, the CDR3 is TGCGCCAGCAGTGTAACCGGGAACAACGAGCAGTACTTC. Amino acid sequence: CASSVTGNNEQYF.

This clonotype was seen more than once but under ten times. CDR3 region: CSARLGANYGYTF. Here the CDR3 DNA reads TGCAGTGCTAGGCTAGGTGCTAACTATGGCTACACCTTC. The chain carries TRBV20-1 and TRBJ1-2; no clear D gene. V was clipped by 3 bases and J by 0 bases, with 8 bases between them. From germline, CDR1 is DFQATT and CDR2 SNEGSKA (reference sequence). This CDR3 spans 13 amino acids.

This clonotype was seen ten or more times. The CDR3 sequence is CSVGGVRTSGPYEQYF. CDR3 nucleotide sequence: TGCAGCGTTGGAGGAGTTCGGACTAGCGGACCCTACGAGCAGTACTTC. This chain uses TRBV29-1 with TRBJ2-7; TRBD2 agrees at 10 bases. In germline, CDR1 is SQVTM, CDR2 ANQGSEA. The CDR3 has 16 amino acids. With 4 bases clipped from V and 2 bases from J, the junction kept 11 bases outside the gene matches.

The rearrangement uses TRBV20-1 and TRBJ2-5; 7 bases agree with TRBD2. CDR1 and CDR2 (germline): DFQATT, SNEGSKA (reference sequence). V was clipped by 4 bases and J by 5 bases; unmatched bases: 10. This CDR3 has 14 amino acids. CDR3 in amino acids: CSATIPGGLETQYF. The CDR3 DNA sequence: TGCAGTGCTACTATCCCGGGAGGTCTGGAGACCCAGTACTTC.

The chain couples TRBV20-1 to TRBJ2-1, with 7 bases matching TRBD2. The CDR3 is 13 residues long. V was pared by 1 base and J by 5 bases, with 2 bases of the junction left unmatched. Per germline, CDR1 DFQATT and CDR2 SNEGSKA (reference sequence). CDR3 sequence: CSARATSNNEQFF. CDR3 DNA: TGCAGTGCTAGAGCGACTAGCAACAATGAGCAGTTCTTC.

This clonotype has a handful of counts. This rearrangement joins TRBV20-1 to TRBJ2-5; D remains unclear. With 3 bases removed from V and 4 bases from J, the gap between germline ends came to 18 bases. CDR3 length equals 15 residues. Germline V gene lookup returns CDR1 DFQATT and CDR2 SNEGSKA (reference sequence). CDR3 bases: TGCAGTGCTAGTATAGTCCGGCCGGCGGCAGAGACCCAGTACTTC. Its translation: CSASIVRPAAETQYF.

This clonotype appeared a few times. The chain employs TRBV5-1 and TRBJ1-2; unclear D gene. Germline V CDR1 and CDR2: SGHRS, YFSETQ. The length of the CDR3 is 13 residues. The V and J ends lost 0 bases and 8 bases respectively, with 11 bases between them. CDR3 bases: TGCGCCAGCAGCTTGGACCAAGCGGAAGGCTACACCTTC. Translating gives CASSLDQAEGYTF.

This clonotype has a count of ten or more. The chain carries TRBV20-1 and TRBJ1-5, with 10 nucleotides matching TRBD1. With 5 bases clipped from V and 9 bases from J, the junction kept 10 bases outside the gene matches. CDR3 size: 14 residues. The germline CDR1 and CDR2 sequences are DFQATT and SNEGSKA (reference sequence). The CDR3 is CSAQRTGGTWPQHF. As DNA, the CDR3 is TGCAGTGCTCAGAGGACAGGGGGGACATGGCCCCAGCATTTT.

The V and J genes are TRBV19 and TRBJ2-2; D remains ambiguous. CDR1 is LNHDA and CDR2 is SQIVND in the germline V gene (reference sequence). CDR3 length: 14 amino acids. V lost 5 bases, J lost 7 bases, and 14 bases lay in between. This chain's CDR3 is CASSPRRWGGELFF. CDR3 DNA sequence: TGTGCCAGTAGTCCCCGCCGGTGGGGCGGGGAGCTGTTTTTT. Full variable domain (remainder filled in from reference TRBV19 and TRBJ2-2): DGGITQSPKYLFRKEGQNVTLSCEQNLNHDAMYWYRQDPGQGLRLIYYSQIVNDFQKGDIAEGYSVSREKKESFPLTVTSAQKNPTAFYLCASSPRRWGGELFFGEGSRLTVL.